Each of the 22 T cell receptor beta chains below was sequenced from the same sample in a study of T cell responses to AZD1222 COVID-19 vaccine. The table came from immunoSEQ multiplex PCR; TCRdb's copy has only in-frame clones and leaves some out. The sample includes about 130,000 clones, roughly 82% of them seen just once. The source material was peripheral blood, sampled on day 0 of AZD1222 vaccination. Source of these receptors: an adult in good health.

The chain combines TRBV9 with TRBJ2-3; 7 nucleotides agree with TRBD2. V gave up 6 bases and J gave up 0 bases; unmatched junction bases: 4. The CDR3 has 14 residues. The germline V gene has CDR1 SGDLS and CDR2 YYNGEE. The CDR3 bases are TGTGCCAGCACGCCAGCGGGGAGCACAGATACGCAGTATTTT. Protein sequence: CASTPAGSTDTQYF.

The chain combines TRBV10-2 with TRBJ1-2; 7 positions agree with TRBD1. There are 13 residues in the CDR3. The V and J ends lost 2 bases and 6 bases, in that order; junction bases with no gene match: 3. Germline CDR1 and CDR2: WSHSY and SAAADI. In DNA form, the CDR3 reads TGCGCCAGCAGTGAGAACAGGGGCCATGGCTACACCTTC. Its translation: CASSENRGHGYTF.

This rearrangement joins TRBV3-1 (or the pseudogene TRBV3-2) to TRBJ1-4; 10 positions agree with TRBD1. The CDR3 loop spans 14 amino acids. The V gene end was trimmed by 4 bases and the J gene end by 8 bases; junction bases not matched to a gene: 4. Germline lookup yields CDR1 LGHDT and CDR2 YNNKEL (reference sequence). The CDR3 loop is CASSRDRGGEKLFF. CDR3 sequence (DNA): TGTGCCAGCAGCCGGGACAGGGGAGGCGAAAAACTGTTTTTT.

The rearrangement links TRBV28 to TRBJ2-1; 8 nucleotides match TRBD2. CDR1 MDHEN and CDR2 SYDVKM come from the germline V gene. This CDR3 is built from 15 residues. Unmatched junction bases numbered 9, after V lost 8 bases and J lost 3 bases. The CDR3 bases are TGTGCCAGCTTTCCGGGGGGGGGAGACTACAATGAGCAGTTCTTC. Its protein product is CASFPGGGDYNEQFF.

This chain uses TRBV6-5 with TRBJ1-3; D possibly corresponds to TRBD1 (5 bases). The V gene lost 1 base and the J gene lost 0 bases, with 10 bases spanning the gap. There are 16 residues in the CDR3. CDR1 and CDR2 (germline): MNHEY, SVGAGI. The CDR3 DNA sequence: TGTGCCAGCAGTTACTTTCAGGGCCTCTCTGGAAACACCATATATTTT. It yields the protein CASSYFQGLSGNTIYF.

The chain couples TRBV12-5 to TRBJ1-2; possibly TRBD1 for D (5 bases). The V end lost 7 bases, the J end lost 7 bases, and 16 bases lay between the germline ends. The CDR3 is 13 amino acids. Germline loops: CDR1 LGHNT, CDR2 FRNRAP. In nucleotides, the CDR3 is TGTGCTAGTGCCCGCAGTGGGGGTCTTGGCTACACCTTC. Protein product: CASARSGGLGYTF. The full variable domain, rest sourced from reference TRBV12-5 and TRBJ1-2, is DARVTQTPRHKVTEMGQEVTMRCQPILGHNTVFWYRQTMMQGLELLAYFRNRAPLDDSGMPKDRFSAEMPDATLATLKIQPSEPRDSAVYFCASARSGGLGYTFGSGTRLTVV.

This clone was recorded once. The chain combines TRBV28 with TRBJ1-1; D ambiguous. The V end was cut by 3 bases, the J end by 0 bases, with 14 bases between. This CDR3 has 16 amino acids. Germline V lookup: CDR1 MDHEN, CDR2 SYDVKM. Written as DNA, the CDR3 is TGTGCCAGCAGTTTGTCGAACCCGGCCATGAACACTGAAGCTTTCTTT. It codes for CASSLSNPAMNTEAFF.

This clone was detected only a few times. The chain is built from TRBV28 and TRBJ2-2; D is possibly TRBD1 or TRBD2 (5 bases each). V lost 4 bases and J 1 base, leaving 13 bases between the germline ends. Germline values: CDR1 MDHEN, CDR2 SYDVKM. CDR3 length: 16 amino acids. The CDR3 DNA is TGTGCCAGCAGTTCCCCCCGGGGCCGGAACACCGGGGAGCTGTTTTTT. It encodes CASSSPRGRNTGELFF.

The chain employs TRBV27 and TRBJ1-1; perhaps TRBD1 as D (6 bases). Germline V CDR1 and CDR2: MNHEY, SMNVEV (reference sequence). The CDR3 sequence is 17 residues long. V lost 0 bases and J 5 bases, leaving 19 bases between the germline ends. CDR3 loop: CASSLSPSQGSGTEAFF. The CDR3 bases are TGTGCCAGCAGTTTATCGCCTTCACAGGGTTCCGGGACTGAAGCTTTCTTT.

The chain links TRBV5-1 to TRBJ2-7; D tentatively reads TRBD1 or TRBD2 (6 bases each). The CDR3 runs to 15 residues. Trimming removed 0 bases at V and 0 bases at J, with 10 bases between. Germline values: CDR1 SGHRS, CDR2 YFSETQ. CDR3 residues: CASSLAGGDSYEQYF. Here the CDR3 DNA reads TGCGCCAGCAGCTTGGCCGGGGGCGACTCCTACGAGCAGTACTTC.

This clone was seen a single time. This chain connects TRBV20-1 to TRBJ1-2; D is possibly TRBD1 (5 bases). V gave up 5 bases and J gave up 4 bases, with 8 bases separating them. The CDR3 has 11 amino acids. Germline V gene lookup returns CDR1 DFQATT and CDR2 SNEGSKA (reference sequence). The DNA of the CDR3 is TGCAGTGCTGGGGACTTCTATGGCTACACCTTC. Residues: CSAGDFYGYTF.

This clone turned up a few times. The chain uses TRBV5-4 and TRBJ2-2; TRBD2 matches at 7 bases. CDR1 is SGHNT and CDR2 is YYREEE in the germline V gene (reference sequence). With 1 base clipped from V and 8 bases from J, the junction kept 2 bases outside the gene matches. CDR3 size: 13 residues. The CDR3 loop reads CASSLSGEGELFF. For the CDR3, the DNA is TGTGCCAGCAGCTTGAGCGGGGAAGGGGAGCTGTTTTTT.

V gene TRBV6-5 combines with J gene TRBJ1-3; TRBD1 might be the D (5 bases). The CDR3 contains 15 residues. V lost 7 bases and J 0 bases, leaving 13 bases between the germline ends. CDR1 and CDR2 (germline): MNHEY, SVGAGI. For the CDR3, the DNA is TGTGCCAGCAAAATGGGACGTAGCTCTGGAAACACCATATATTTT. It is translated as CASKMGRSSGNTIYF.

CDR3 nucleotides: TGCGCCAGCAGCTTGTCCAGGGCGGACACCGGGGAGCTGTTTTTT. Residues: CASSLSRADTGELFF. This rearrangement joins TRBV5-1 to TRBJ2-2, with D possibly being TRBD1 (5 bases). Looked up from germline, CDR1 is SGHRS and CDR2 is YFSETQ. CDR3 length: 15 residues. With 1 base removed from V and 3 bases from J, the gap between germline ends came to 10 bases.

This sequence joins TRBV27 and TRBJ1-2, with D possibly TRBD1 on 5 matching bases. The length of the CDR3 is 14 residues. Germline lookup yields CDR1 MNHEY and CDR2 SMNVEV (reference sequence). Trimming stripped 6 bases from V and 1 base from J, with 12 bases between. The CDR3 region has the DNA TGTGCCAGCAGGAGACAGAACAATAACTATGGCTACACCTTC. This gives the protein CASRRQNNNYGYTF.

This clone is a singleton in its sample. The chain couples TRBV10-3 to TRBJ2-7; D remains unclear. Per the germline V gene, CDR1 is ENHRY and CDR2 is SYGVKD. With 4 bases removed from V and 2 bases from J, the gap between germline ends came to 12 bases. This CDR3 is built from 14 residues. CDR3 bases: TGTGCCATCAGTGGACCCGACCGTACCTACGAGCAGTACTTC. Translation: CAISGPDRTYEQYF.

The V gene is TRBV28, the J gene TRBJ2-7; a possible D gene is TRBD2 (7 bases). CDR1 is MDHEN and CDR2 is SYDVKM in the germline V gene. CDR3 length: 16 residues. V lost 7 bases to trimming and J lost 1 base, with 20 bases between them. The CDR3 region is CASTIGGALSSYEQYF. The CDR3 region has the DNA TGTGCCAGCACCATAGGGGGGGCTTTGAGTTCCTACGAGCAGTACTTC.

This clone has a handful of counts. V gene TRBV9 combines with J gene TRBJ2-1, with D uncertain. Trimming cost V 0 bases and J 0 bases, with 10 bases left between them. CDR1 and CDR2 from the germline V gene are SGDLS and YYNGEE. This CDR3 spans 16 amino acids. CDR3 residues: CASSVDGISSYNEQFF. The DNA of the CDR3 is TGTGCCAGCAGCGTAGATGGGATCTCCTCCTACAATGAGCAGTTCTTC.

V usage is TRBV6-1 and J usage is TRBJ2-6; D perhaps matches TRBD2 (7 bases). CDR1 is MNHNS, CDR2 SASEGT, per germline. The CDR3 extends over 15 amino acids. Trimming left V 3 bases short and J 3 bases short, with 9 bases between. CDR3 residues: CASSDGGLGANVLTF. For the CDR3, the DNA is TGTGCCAGCAGTGACGGGGGGCTTGGGGCCAACGTCCTGACTTTC.

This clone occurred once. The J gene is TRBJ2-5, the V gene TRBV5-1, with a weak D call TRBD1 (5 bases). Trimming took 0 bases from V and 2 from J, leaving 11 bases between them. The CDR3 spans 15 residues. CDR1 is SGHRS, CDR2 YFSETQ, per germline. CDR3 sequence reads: CASSLGQNRQETQYF. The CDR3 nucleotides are TGCGCCAGCAGCTTGGGACAGAACCGTCAAGAGACCCAGTACTTC.

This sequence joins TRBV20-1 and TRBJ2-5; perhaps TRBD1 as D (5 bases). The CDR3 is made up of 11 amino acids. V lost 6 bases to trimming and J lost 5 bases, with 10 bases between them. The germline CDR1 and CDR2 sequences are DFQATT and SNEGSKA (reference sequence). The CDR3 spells CSAYPGETQYF. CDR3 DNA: TGCAGTGCCTATCCAGGGGAGACCCAGTACTTC.

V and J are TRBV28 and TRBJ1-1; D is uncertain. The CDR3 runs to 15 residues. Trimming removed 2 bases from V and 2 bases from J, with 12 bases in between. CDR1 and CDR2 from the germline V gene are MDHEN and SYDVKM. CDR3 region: CASSLVDGFNTEAFF. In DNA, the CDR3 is TGTGCCAGCAGTTTAGTCGACGGCTTTAACACTGAAGCTTTCTTT.